The next 32 T cell receptor beta chains were all read from a single sample in a study of blood T cell repertoires in COVID-19. Method: immunoSEQ multiplex PCR; TCRdb's copy keeps in-frame clones and lacks some. The repertoire consists of about 150,000 clones, with around four fifths occurring once and the leading ten covering less than 4.5%. The sequenced sample consisted of peripheral blood. Receptor source: a woman over 75 with acute or convalescent COVID-19.

This clone occurred once. J is TRBJ1-1 and V is TRBV19, with TRBD1 matching 10 bases. The germline CDR1 and CDR2 sequences are LNHDA and SQIVND (reference sequence). The CDR3 loop spans 16 amino acids. With V trimmed by 4 bases and J by 1 base, 6 bases remained unmatched. In nucleotides, the CDR3 is TGTGCCAGTAGTAGACAGGGGGCGACCGGGAACACTGAAGCTTTCTTT. This codes for CASSRQGATGNTEAFF. Using reference TRBV19 and TRBJ1-1 for the parts outside the CDR3, the full variable domain is DGGITQSPKYLFRKEGQNVTLSCEQNLNHDAMYWYRQDPGQGLRLIYYSQIVNDFQKGDIAEGYSVSREKKESFPLTVTSAQKNPTAFYLCASSRQGATGNTEAFFGQGTRLTVV.

The J gene is TRBJ2-3, the V gene TRBV7-2; D unresolved. Germline lookup yields CDR1 SGHTA and CDR2 FQGNSA. V lost 5 bases, J lost 7 bases, and 13 bases lay in between. The CDR3 contains 13 residues. The CDR3 sequence: CASSAPSSNTQYF. The CDR3 nucleotides read TGTGCCAGCAGCGCCCCCAGTTCAAATACGCAGTATTTT.

This chain joins TRBV5-1 and TRBJ2-5; TRBD2 is a possible D gene (5 bases). This CDR3 comprises 14 residues. Germline CDR1 and CDR2: SGHRS and YFSETQ. Between the trimmed V and J ends, which lost 4 bases and 4 bases, there was a span of 14 bases. CDR3 protein: CASSLRVPPETQYF. CDR3 coding DNA: TGCGCCAGCAGCCTGCGGGTCCCCCCAGAGACCCAGTACTTC.

This chain joins TRBV19 and TRBJ1-2; 7 nucleotides agree with TRBD1. Trimming at V came to 3 bases and at J to 4 bases, leaving 8 bases not matched to a gene. The germline CDR1 and CDR2 sequences are LNHDA and SQIVND (reference sequence). This CDR3 has 15 residues. The CDR3 sequence: CASSMVPDRIYGYTF. Written as DNA, the CDR3 is TGTGCCAGTAGTATGGTCCCGGACAGGATCTATGGCTACACCTTC.

This clone showed up just a few times. V usage is TRBV2 and J usage is TRBJ1-2; TRBD1 agrees at 8 bases. The V and J ends lost 6 bases and 6 bases, in that order; junction bases with no gene match: 12. Germline CDR1 and CDR2: SNHLY and FYNNEI. The CDR3 is 15 amino acids. The CDR3 here is CASRLTGGERDGYTF. CDR3 DNA sequence: TGTGCCAGCAGGTTAACAGGGGGGGAACGCGATGGCTACACCTTC.

This sequence joins TRBV27 and TRBJ1-1; no definite D call. Trimming stripped 6 bases from V and 0 bases from J, with 14 bases between. The CDR3 consists of 15 residues. Per the germline V gene, CDR1 is MNHEY and CDR2 is SMNVEV (reference sequence). CDR3 region: CASSQLLTVNTEAFF. In DNA, the CDR3 is TGTGCCAGCAGCCAGCTTTTAACAGTGAACACTGAAGCTTTCTTT.

This clone was seen only a few times. This sequence joins TRBV3-1 (or the pseudogene TRBV3-2) and TRBJ2-7, with 10 bases matching TRBD1. This CDR3 is built from 15 residues. Germline CDR1 is LGHDT and CDR2 is YNNKEL (reference sequence). Losses at the gene ends were 2 bases for V and 7 bases for J; bases not matched to a gene: 8. Here the CDR3 reads CASSQQTGGPREQYF. The DNA for the CDR3 is TGTGCCAGCAGCCAACAGACAGGGGGCCCTCGGGAGCAGTACTTC.

This clone was recorded once. The CDR3 DNA sequence: TGTGCCAGCAGACCACCGACACGTGGGGCCAAAAACATTCAGTACTTC. Encoded protein: CASRPPTRGAKNIQYF. The chain uses TRBV6-6 and TRBJ2-4, with D unclear. The V gene lost 6 bases and the J gene lost 1 base, with 16 bases spanning the gap. This CDR3 comprises 16 residues. Germline lookup yields CDR1 MNHNY and CDR2 SVGAGI (reference sequence).

Here the CDR3 reads CASSSLHIAGAKYNEQFF. CDR3 coding DNA: TGTGCCAGCAGCTCCCTCCATATAGCGGGGGCCAAATACAATGAGCAGTTCTTC. The chain joins TRBV7-3 to TRBJ2-1; 9 bases fit TRBD2. This CDR3 spans 18 amino acids. Per the germline V gene, CDR1 is SGHTA and CDR2 is FQGTGA. With V trimmed by 4 bases and J by 4 bases, 14 bases remained unmatched.

The rearrangement uses TRBV10-3 and TRBJ2-7, with a weak D call TRBD1 (6 bases). V was pared by 3 bases and J by 2 bases, with 11 bases between. The CDR3 consists of 14 residues. Germline lookup yields CDR1 ENHRY and CDR2 SYGVKD. CDR3 nucleotides: TGTGCCATCAGTGATCGGGACATAGCCTACGAGCAGTACTTC. It translates to CAISDRDIAYEQYF.

The chain couples TRBV7-6 to TRBJ2-1; 11 positions agree with TRBD2. V shed 6 bases, J shed 9 bases, and the junction held 7 bases outside the gene matches. The CDR3 has 14 residues. Looked up from germline, CDR1 is SGHVS and CDR2 is FNYEAQ. This CDR3 reads CASRLSGGAREQFF. The CDR3 coding sequence is TGTGCCAGCAGACTTAGCGGGGGGGCCCGTGAGCAGTTCTTC. The full variable domain, in which reference TRBV7-6 and TRBJ2-1 provide the parts outside the CDR3, is GAGVSQSPRYKVTKRGQDVALRCDPISGHVSLYWYRQALGQGPEFLTYFNYEAQQDKSGLPNDRFSAERPEGSISTLTIQRTEQRDSAMYRCASRLSGGAREQFFGPGTRLTVL.

The rearrangement joins TRBV19 to TRBJ2-3; D not resolved. This CDR3 contains 14 residues. Trimming stripped 0 bases from V and 6 bases from J, with 10 bases between. CDR1 and CDR2 from the germline V gene are LNHDA and SQIVND (reference sequence). This chain's CDR3 is CASSIERSSDTQYF. CDR3 nucleotides: TGTGCCAGTAGTATAGAGCGGTCTTCTGATACGCAGTATTTT.

This clone turned up a few times. CDR3 residues: CASSDTSGANVLTF. The CDR3 DNA sequence: TGTGCCAGCAGCGACACCTCTGGGGCCAACGTCCTGACTTTC. V is TRBV9 and J is TRBJ2-6; D gene uncertain. Trimming took off 3 bases at V and 0 bases at J, with 4 bases between the two ends. The CDR3 loop spans 14 amino acids. Germline CDR1 reads SGDLS; CDR2 reads YYNGEE.

This chain links TRBV6-1 with TRBJ1-6; D may be TRBD1 (5 bases). The CDR3 has 14 amino acids. The V gene's germline CDR1 is MNHNS and CDR2 SASEGT. V lost 1 base and J lost 4, with 5 bases in between. CDR3 in amino acids: CASSEGQYNSPLHF. The CDR3 nucleotides read TGTGCCAGCAGTGAAGGACAGTATAATTCACCCCTCCACTTT.

The chain uses TRBV6-1 and TRBJ2-5; 8 bases map to TRBD2. Germline CDR1 and CDR2: MNHNS and SASEGT. The CDR3 consists of 18 residues. V was clipped by 0 bases and J by 0 bases; unmatched bases: 9. The CDR3 nucleotides are TGTGCCAGCAGTGAAGCTGGGCTAGCGGGCTGGTACCAAGAGACCCAGTACTTC. Translation gives CASSEAGLAGWYQETQYF.

CDR3 loop: CASSFTDRRAYEQYF. The CDR3 DNA reads TGTGCCAGCAGCTTTACGGACCGGAGGGCCTACGAGCAGTACTTC. J is TRBJ2-7 and V is TRBV7-9, with D tentatively TRBD2 (6 bases). There are 15 residues in the CDR3. The V gene lost 3 bases and the J gene lost 2 bases, with 14 bases spanning the gap. The germline CDR1 and CDR2 sequences are SEHNR and FQNEAQ (reference sequence).

The chain couples TRBV19 to TRBJ1-3; the D is unclear. There are 14 residues in the CDR3. The germline V gene has CDR1 LNHDA and CDR2 SQIVND (reference sequence). V shed 5 bases and J shed 0 bases, with 8 bases lying between them. The CDR3 DNA sequence: TGTGCCAGTAGTCCCGGTTACTCTGGAAACACCATATATTTT. Its translation is CASSPGYSGNTIYF.

This clone appeared a single time. V is TRBV18 and J is TRBJ2-7; D is perhaps TRBD2 (6 bases). Germline V gene lookup returns CDR1 KGHSH and CDR2 LQKENI. The CDR3 is 15 residues long. The V end was cut by 3 bases, the J end by 2 bases, with 14 bases between. CDR3 in amino acids: CASSPSRDLTYEQYF. As DNA, the CDR3 is TGTGCCAGCTCACCCTCCAGGGACTTAACCTACGAGCAGTACTTC.

This clone was recorded once. This chain joins TRBV6-5 and TRBJ1-2, with TRBD1 matching over 9 bases. CDR1 MNHEY and CDR2 SVGAGI come from the germline V gene. This CDR3 region has 14 residues. The V and J ends lost 6 bases and 5 bases, in that order; junction bases with no gene match: 7. CDR3 nucleotides: TGTGCCAGCAGACAGGGGGCAAGGTTTTATGGCTACACCTTC. Encoded protein: CASRQGARFYGYTF.

This clone occurred a few times. Other nucleotide sequences in the sample specify the same CDR3. The chain recombines TRBV11-2 with TRBJ2-7, with 11 bases matching TRBD2. The V gene's germline CDR1 is SGHAT and CDR2 FQNNGV. Unmatched junction bases numbered 0, after V lost 5 bases and J lost 0 bases. The CDR3 spans 14 residues. The CDR3 loop reads CASSLAGGSYEQYF. The CDR3 bases are TGTGCCAGCAGCCTAGCGGGGGGCTCCTACGAGCAGTACTTC.

The chain employs TRBV12-5 and TRBJ2-1, with 7 nucleotides matching TRBD2. The germline gives CDR1 LGHNT, CDR2 FRNRAP. The CDR3 length is 16 residues. V lost 6 bases to trimming and J lost 3 bases; unmatched junction nucleotides: 11. The CDR3 DNA follows: TGTGCTAGTGGCCACCCCCGACCGGGAGGCTACAATGAGCAGTTCTTC. Residues: CASGHPRPGGYNEQFF.

J is TRBJ1-1 and V is TRBV6-1; possibly TRBD1 for D (6 bases). The CDR3 is made up of 16 amino acids. CDR1 is MNHNS, CDR2 SASEGT, per germline. V was cut by 0 bases and J by 4 bases, with 15 bases left in between. CDR3 residues: CASSEALNREGTEAFF. Here the CDR3 DNA reads TGTGCCAGCAGTGAAGCGCTTAACAGGGAGGGCACTGAAGCTTTCTTT.

The chain couples TRBV5-4 to TRBJ2-3; TRBD1 might be the D (6 bases). The CDR3 has 15 amino acids. Per the germline V gene, CDR1 is SGHNT and CDR2 is YYREEE (reference sequence). V was cut by 4 bases and J by 0 bases, with 12 bases left in between. CDR3 sequence: CASSPGGTSTDTQYF. The CDR3 DNA reads TGTGCCAGCAGCCCTGGGGGCACCAGCACAGATACGCAGTATTTT.

The chain uses TRBV18 and TRBJ2-7; perhaps TRBD2 as D (7 bases). V shed 6 bases and J shed 3 bases, with 18 bases lying between them. The length of the CDR3 is 15 residues. Germline CDR1 is KGHSH and CDR2 is LQKENI. The chain's CDR3 is CASSRGGPSHYEQYF. The CDR3 region has the DNA TGTGCCAGCTCCCGCGGGGGCCCTTCCCACTACGAGCAGTACTTC.

V usage is TRBV10-3 and J usage is TRBJ2-1, with 10 bases fitting TRBD2. V lost 7 bases and J lost 8; bases outside the gene matches: 11. The CDR3 is 15 residues long. Per the germline V gene, CDR1 is ENHRY and CDR2 is SYGVKD. The CDR3 DNA is TGTGCCATCAACGCGGAGCGGGGGGGGTGGGATGAGCAGTTCTTC. This translates into CAINAERGGWDEQFF.

The chain couples TRBV7-3 to TRBJ2-1, with D maybe TRBD2 (7 bases). Between the trimmed V and J ends, which lost 8 bases and 7 bases, there was a span of 18 bases. Germline V CDR1 and CDR2: SGHTA, FQGTGA. This CDR3 has 14 residues. CDR3: CASGGGSGGNEQFF. The CDR3 DNA reads TGTGCCAGCGGGGGCGGGAGCGGCGGGAATGAGCAGTTCTTC.

CDR3 region: CASRDRFPCLTYEQYF. The CDR3 region has the DNA TGCGCCAGCCGGGACAGGTTTCCATGCCTAACCTACGAGCAGTACTTC. The rearrangement links TRBV23-1 to TRBJ2-7, with 8 bases that match TRBD1. TRBV23-1 is labeled an ORF, and its function is uncertain. With 8 bases clipped from V and 2 bases from J, the junction kept 14 bases outside the gene matches. The CDR3 is made up of 16 amino acids.

The chain joins TRBV9 to TRBJ2-7, with D possibly matching TRBD2 (6 bases). This CDR3 region has 13 residues. V dropped 4 bases and J dropped 4 bases, with 12 bases sitting between them. Germline CDR1 SGDLS, CDR2 YYNGEE. In DNA form, the CDR3 reads TGTGCCAGCAGCCGGGACTTTGGTTACGAGCAGTACTTC. Encoded protein: CASSRDFGYEQYF.

The gene calls are TRBV6-6 and TRBJ1-6, with TRBD1 matching 10 bases. The V gene's germline CDR1 is MNHNY and CDR2 SVGAGI (reference sequence). Trimming removed 9 bases from V and 9 bases from J; junction bases left unmatched: 8. The CDR3 runs 14 residues. CDR3 coding DNA: TGTGCCAGTGGACCGGGACAGGGGATTTCACCCCTCCACTTT. Residues: CASGPGQGISPLHF.

V gene TRBV15 combines with J gene TRBJ1-3; D may be TRBD1 (5 bases). V gave up 1 base and J gave up 3 bases, with 10 bases separating them. The CDR3 runs 15 residues. Germline V CDR1 and CDR2: LNHNV, YYDKDF (reference sequence). As DNA, the CDR3 is TGTGCCACCAGCAGAGGACAGTCCGTTGGAAACACCATATATTTT. Encoded protein: CATSRGQSVGNTIYF. The full variable domain, with the rest looked up from reference TRBV15 and TRBJ1-3, is DAMVIQNPRYQVTQFGKPVTLSCSQTLNHNVMYWYQQKSSQAPKLLFHYYDKDFNNEADTPDNFQSRRPNTSFCFLDIRSPGLGDTAMYLCATSRGQSVGNTIYFGEGSWLTVV.

The genes are TRBV7-3 and TRBJ2-5, with D possibly matching TRBD1 (6 bases). The CDR3 is 13 amino acids. V was shortened by 5 bases and J by 0 bases, with 7 bases between the two germline ends. From germline, CDR1 is SGHTA and CDR2 FQGTGA. CDR3 sequence (DNA): TGTGCCAGCAGCCAGGGGTACCAAGAGACCCAGTACTTC. Encoded protein: CASSQGYQETQYF.

This CDR3 reads CASSLRPDRDSNQPQHF. The CDR3 nucleotides are TGTGCCAGCAGCTTGCGCCCGGACAGAGATAGCAATCAGCCCCAGCATTTT. V gene TRBV7-2 combines with J gene TRBJ1-5, with D possibly TRBD1 on 6 matching bases. V was trimmed by 3 bases and J by 0 bases, leaving 15 bases between them. The CDR3 sequence is 17 residues long. The germline V gene encodes CDR1 SGHTA and CDR2 FQGNSA.